The rows below give T cell receptor beta chains drawn from one sample of a study of Ad26.COV2.S vaccination and SARS-CoV-2 variants. The protocol was immunoSEQ multiplex PCR, while the TCRdb copy is restricted to in-frame clones and leaves out a portion. The top ten hold 3.4% of the sample, which has around 320,000 clones, over 75% seen once. This sample comprised peripheral blood, obtained in a trial of Ad26.COV2.S vaccine versus placebo. Source of these receptors: a person between 18 and 65 years old who received the Ad26.COV2.S COVID-19 vaccine or a placebo. The CDR3 runs from the conserved cysteine through the conserved F or W. Fields, in order: CDR3 DNA, CDR3 protein, V gene, D gene, clone size, J gene. D genes are given only for firm matches. Clone size, where shown, is once, few, many, or a class for clones that have expanded.

DNA: TGTGCCACCAGTGACTCCGGGACAGGGACAGATACGCAGTATTTT
CDR3: CATSDSGTGTDTQYF
V: TRBV24-1
D: TRBD1
size: NA
J: TRBJ2-3

DNA: TGTGCCAGCAGCTCACGGGACAAGAATTCACCCCTCCACTTT
CDR3: CASSSRDKNSPLHF
V: TRBV9
D: NA
size: NA
J: TRBJ1-6

DNA: TGTGCCAGCAGCTTAGGGACACTAAGCTACGAGCAGTACTTC
CDR3: CASSLGTLSYEQYF
V: TRBV7-8
D: NA
size: NA
J: TRBJ2-7

DNA: TGTGCCAGCAGCTCAATCGGGACAGGGGATGGCTACACCTTC
CDR3: CASSSIGTGDGYTF
V: TRBV7-9
D: TRBD1
size: NA
J: TRBJ1-2

DNA: TGTGCCAGTAGTATGAGGAGGGCGGAAAAACTGTTTTTT
CDR3: CASSMRRAEKLFF
V: TRBV19
D: NA
size: NA
J: TRBJ1-4

DNA: TGTGCCAGCGGGGGGGCCCTGAGCTCCTACAATGAGCAGTTCTTC
CDR3: CASGGALSSYNEQFF
V: TRBV11-2
D: NA
size: NA
J: TRBJ2-1

DNA: TGTGCCAGTCCACTCGGACAGGGGAAGGACGAGCAGTACTTC
CDR3: CASPLGQGKDEQYF
V: TRBV21-1
D: NA
size: NA
J: TRBJ2-7

DNA: TGTGCCAGTAGTAAGGGGACAGGGGACTACAATGAGCAGTTCTTC
CDR3: CASSKGTGDYNEQFF
V: TRBV19
D: TRBD1
size: NA
J: TRBJ2-1

DNA: TGTGCCTGGAGTGTACGACTCTCACCCCTCCACTTT
CDR3: CAWSVRLSPLHF
V: TRBV30
D: NA
size: few
J: TRBJ1-6

DNA: TGTGCCAGCAGCTTAAATCCCCGGGAATCGGGATCGACTGAAGCTTTCTTT
CDR3: CASSLNPRESGSTEAFF
V: TRBV11-2
D: NA
size: NA
J: TRBJ1-1

DNA: TGTGCCAGCAGCTTAGGGGGGGTTGGGGAGCAGTACTTC
CDR3: CASSLGGVGEQYF
V: TRBV11-2
D: NA
size: NA
J: TRBJ2-7

DNA: TGCGCCAGCAGTCTCGGACAGGGGCCCGGATCTTATAATTCACCCCTCCACTTT
CDR3: CASSLGQGPGSYNSPLHF
V: TRBV4-1
D: TRBD1
size: NA
J: TRBJ1-6

DNA: TGTGCCCGCCGGCGAGCGGGGGGGGCGAACACCGGGGAGCTGTTTTTT
CDR3: CARRRAGGANTGELFF
V: TRBV3-1/TRBV3-2
D: TRBD2
size: NA
J: TRBJ2-2

DNA: TGTGCCACCAGTGCGACAGGAGGGGGAGAGACCCAGTACTTC
CDR3: CATSATGGGETQYF
V: TRBV24-1
D: NA
size: NA
J: TRBJ2-5

DNA: TGTGCCAGCAGCGCGAATTCAGGGCAGAACTATGGCTACACCTTC
CDR3: CASSANSGQNYGYTF
V: TRBV11-1
D: NA
size: NA
J: TRBJ1-2

DNA: TGTGCCAGCACACAGCAAGAGACCCAGTACTTC
CDR3: CASTQQETQYF
V: TRBV2
D: NA
size: NA
J: TRBJ2-5

DNA: TGCGCCAGCAGCCAAGTTAGACAGGGGACCACTGAAGCTTTCTTT
CDR3: CASSQVRQGTTEAFF
V: TRBV4-3
D: TRBD1
size: NA
J: TRBJ1-1

DNA: TGTGCCAGCAGTGTGCTAGCGGGGGGGGATGAGCAGTTCTTC
CDR3: CASSVLAGGDEQFF
V: TRBV6-4
D: TRBD2
size: NA
J: TRBJ2-1

DNA: TGTGCCAGCAGGTGGGACACATCAACTAATGAAAAACTGTTTTTT
CDR3: CASRWDTSTNEKLFF
V: TRBV5-5
D: NA
size: NA
J: TRBJ1-4

DNA: TGTGCCAGTAGTATTCAGGGGTTAGGCGAGCAGTACTTC
CDR3: CASSIQGLGEQYF
V: TRBV19
D: NA
size: NA
J: TRBJ2-7

DNA: TGTGCCAGCAGCAAACTGGGACAGCTTTATAATTCACCCCTCCACTTT
CDR3: CASSKLGQLYNSPLHF
V: TRBV6-6
D: TRBD1
size: NA
J: TRBJ1-6

DNA: TGTGCCAGCAGTGATGGGAGGGTCGGCTACACCTTC
CDR3: CASSDGRVGYTF
V: TRBV2
D: NA
size: NA
J: TRBJ1-2

DNA: TGTGCCAGCCAGGGGCAGGGGCGTCCACCCCTCCACTTT
CDR3: CASQGQGRPPLHF
V: TRBV7-2
D: NA
size: NA
J: TRBJ1-6

DNA: TGTGCCTGGAGTGTACTACTGGGACCCCTCCACTTT
CDR3: CAWSVLLGPLHF
V: TRBV30
D: NA
size: NA
J: TRBJ1-6

DNA: TGCGCCAGCAGCCACCTAGCGGGGGGGATGACAGATACGCAGTATTTT
CDR3: CASSHLAGGMTDTQYF
V: TRBV4-3
D: TRBD2
size: NA
J: TRBJ2-3

DNA: TGTGCCAGCAGCCCGACCCCATACACAGATACGCAGTATTTT
CDR3: CASSPTPYTDTQYF
V: TRBV11-3
D: NA
size: NA
J: TRBJ2-3

DNA: TGTGCCTGGAGTGTAGCCAGGGACCACGAGCAGTACTTC
CDR3: CAWSVARDHEQYF
V: TRBV30
D: NA
size: NA
J: TRBJ2-7

DNA: TGTGCCAGCAGCCAAATACAGGGAGGCAATGAGCAGTTCTTC
CDR3: CASSQIQGGNEQFF
V: TRBV4-2
D: NA
size: NA
J: TRBJ2-1

DNA: TGTGCCAGCAGCCTGGGGGGCGAAAAACTGTTTTTT
CDR3: CASSLGGEKLFF
V: TRBV3-1/TRBV3-2
D: NA
size: NA
J: TRBJ1-4

DNA: TGTGCCAGCAGGCCCCTGATCGACACTGAAGCTTTCTTT
CDR3: CASRPLIDTEAFF
V: TRBV7-9
D: NA
size: NA
J: TRBJ1-1

DNA: TGTGCCACCAGCAGACTGGACAGGGAGTGGGCTTTCTTT
CDR3: CATSRLDREWAFF
V: TRBV15
D: TRBD1
size: NA
J: TRBJ1-1

DNA: TGCGCCAGCAGCTTGGAGAGGCAAGAGACCCAGTACTTC
CDR3: CASSLERQETQYF
V: TRBV5-1
D: NA
size: NA
J: TRBJ2-5

DNA: TGTGCCAGCTCACCTCGGGACACTGCTAATGAAAAACTGTTTTTT
CDR3: CASSPRDTANEKLFF
V: TRBV18
D: NA
size: once
J: TRBJ1-4

DNA: TGTGCCAGCAGTGAAGCAGATAGCAATCAGCCCCAGCATTTT
CDR3: CASSEADSNQPQHF
V: TRBV2
D: NA
size: NA
J: TRBJ1-5

DNA: TGTGCCAGCAGTTCGGCGGGGGGAGCCCTTACGACCCAGTACTTC
CDR3: CASSSAGGALTTQYF
V: TRBV6-5
D: TRBD2
size: NA
J: TRBJ2-5

DNA: TGTGCCATCAGTGATTTGGGACAGACGAACACCGGGGAGCTGTTTTTT
CDR3: CAISDLGQTNTGELFF
V: TRBV10-3
D: TRBD1
size: once
J: TRBJ2-2

DNA: TGTGCCAGCAGCCAAGAGGGTCTTAGCTATGAGACCCAGTACTTC
CDR3: CASSQEGLSYETQYF
V: TRBV4-2
D: NA
size: NA
J: TRBJ2-5

DNA: TGCGCCAGCAGCCAGCCCGGTTACGAGCAGTACTTC
CDR3: CASSQPGYEQYF
V: TRBV4-3
D: NA
size: NA
J: TRBJ2-7

DNA: TGTGCCAGCAGCGTCCTAGGACAGGCTCAAGAGACCCAGTACTTC
CDR3: CASSVLGQAQETQYF
V: TRBV2
D: TRBD1
size: NA
J: TRBJ2-5

DNA: TGTGCCAGCAGCCAAGAGGGGACAGCCGGAAGATCACCCCTCCACTTT
CDR3: CASSQEGTAGRSPLHF
V: TRBV3-1/TRBV3-2
D: TRBD1
size: few
J: TRBJ1-6

DNA: TGTGCCAGCAGTTCATTTGGACAGGGGAGCTCCTACGAGCAGTACTTC
CDR3: CASSSFGQGSSYEQYF
V: TRBV6-5
D: TRBD1
size: once
J: TRBJ2-7

DNA: TGTGCCAGCAGTTTTTCCGGGACAGGGATCTATGGCTACACCTTC
CDR3: CASSFSGTGIYGYTF
V: TRBV27
D: TRBD1
size: NA
J: TRBJ1-2

DNA: TGCGCCAGCAGCTTGGGGCCCCCGGGTAGCTACGAGCAGTACTTC
CDR3: CASSLGPPGSYEQYF
V: TRBV5-1
D: NA
size: NA
J: TRBJ2-7

DNA: TGCGCCAGCAGCCAAGGGGTCAGGGGACCCTACGAGCAGTACTTC
CDR3: CASSQGVRGPYEQYF
V: TRBV4-3
D: NA
size: NA
J: TRBJ2-7

DNA: TGTGCCAGCTCACGGGGACTTGAACAGCCCCAGCATTTT
CDR3: CASSRGLEQPQHF
V: TRBV18
D: NA
size: NA
J: TRBJ1-5

DNA: TGTGCCAGCAGTAATTTCCAGGGATACGAGCAGTACTTC
CDR3: CASSNFQGYEQYF
V: TRBV6-2/TRBV6-3
D: NA
size: NA
J: TRBJ2-7

DNA: TGTGCCAGCAGCGTAGGAATGGATGGCTACACCTTC
CDR3: CASSVGMDGYTF
V: TRBV9
D: NA
size: NA
J: TRBJ1-2

DNA: TGTGCCAGCAGCCAAGATTTAGTAAGCTCCTACAATGAGCAGTTCTTC
CDR3: CASSQDLVSSYNEQFF
V: TRBV3-1/TRBV3-2
D: NA
size: few
J: TRBJ2-1